The entry below describes one T cell receptor beta chain. The antigen is unknown. This CDR3 is also generated by other DNA sequences in the sample. Germline V CDR1 and CDR2: KGHSH, LQKENI. The CDR3 length is 13 residues. V was shortened by 3 bases and J by 5 bases, with 10 bases between the two germline ends. This specimen comes from a study of shared clonotypes between healthy human individuals. Notes on the study in general: When compared with the clonotypes that were shared by all four sorted-subset donors, the non-shared clonotypes turned out to have lower generation probabilities.

About 33,000 T cell genomes (around 190 ng DNA) went into each sorted-subset replicate. The repertoire was sequenced with immunoSEQ multiplex PCR; TCRdb's copy has only in-frame clones and lacks some. The sample records about 2.4 million clones, more than 80% being singletons. The TCR sequence derives from a man in his late teens or twenties in good health. Sequenced material: naive CD4+ T cells sorted from blood. Subset reported: CD45RA+ positively selected. The chain recombines TRBV18 with TRBJ2-5; TRBD2 might be the D (6 bases). The CDR3 DNA follows: TGTGCCAGCTCACCGCAAGGAGGGGAGACCCAGTACTTC. It specifies CASSPQGGETQYF.